This T cell receptor (beta chain) came from a study of blood T cell repertoires in COVID-19. As for the study in general: Sites across the United States, Italy and Spain contributed samples from acute and convalescent COVID-19. PBMCs, B-cell-depleted T cells, or T cells provided the cDNA or gDNA that made up the material.

In the original workflow: Quantification of nucleated cells was approximated via reference gene primer amplification. Sequenced by immunoSEQ multiplex PCR; TCRdb stores in-frame clones only, minus some. The V and J calls and the clone size are those of that table, but D and trimming were determined from the DNA. Of about 200,000 clones listed, roughly 90% are singletons. Followed over time, Seattle patients had been enrolled while infection was active. CDR3 length equals 17 residues. J gave up 5 bases and V 4 bases, and 16 bases lay outside the gene matches. Germline V gives CDR1 LNHNV, CDR2 YYDKDF (reference sequence).

The sample comprised peripheral blood. The chain has TRBV15 and TRBJ1-2; TRBD1 matches 7 bases. The origin of this receptor is a man aged 45-65 years with COVID-19, enrolled during active disease. For the CDR3, the DNA is TGTGCCACCAGCACCGGAAACCCCGGACAGGACTCGTATGGCTACACCTTC. It codes for CATSTGNPGQDSYGYTF. The full variable domain, completed using reference TRBV15 and TRBJ1-2, is DAMVIQNPRYQVTQFGKPVTLSCSQTLNHNVMYWYQQKSSQAPKLLFHYYDKDFNNEADTPDNFQSRRPNTSFCFLDIRSPGLGDTAMYLCATSTGNPGQDSYGYTFGSGTRLTVV.